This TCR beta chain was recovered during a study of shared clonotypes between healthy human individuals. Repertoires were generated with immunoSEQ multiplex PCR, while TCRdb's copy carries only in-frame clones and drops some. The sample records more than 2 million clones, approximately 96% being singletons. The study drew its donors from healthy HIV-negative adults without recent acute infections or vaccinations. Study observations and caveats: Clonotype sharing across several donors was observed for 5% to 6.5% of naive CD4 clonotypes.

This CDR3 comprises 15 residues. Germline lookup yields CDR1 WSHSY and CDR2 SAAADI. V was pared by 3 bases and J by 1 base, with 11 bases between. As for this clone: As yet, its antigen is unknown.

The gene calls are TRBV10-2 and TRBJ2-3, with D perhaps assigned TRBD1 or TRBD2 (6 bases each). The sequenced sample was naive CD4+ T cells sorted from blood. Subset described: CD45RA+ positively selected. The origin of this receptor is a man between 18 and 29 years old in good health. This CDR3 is CASSEWGARTDTQYF. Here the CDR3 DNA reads TGCGCCAGCAGTGAATGGGGGGCTCGCACAGATACGCAGTATTTT.